A selection of T cell receptor beta chains follows, all from one sample in a study of tumour-infiltrating T cells in Burkitt lymphoma. This table comes from immunoSEQ multiplex PCR, and its TCRdb copy is limited to in-frame clones, with some not included. The sample carries 11,000 to 15,000 clones, about 31% recorded once. Sequenced input: tumor tissue. These receptors originate from a human donor with diffuse large B-cell lymphoma. Both conserved end residues are part of each CDR3. Fields, in order: clone size, D gene, J gene, V gene, CDR3 protein, CDR3 DNA. The D gene is left open where the match is weak. Part of the rows lack a size; the others show once, few, many or a class for expanded clones.

>.|.|TRBJ2-2|TRBV5-1
CASSLLRGRPPGELFF
TGCGCCAGCAGCTTGCTTCGGGGACGACCCCCCGGGGAGCTGTTTTTT
>.|.|TRBJ1-2|TRBV29-1
CSVRAAEGYTF
TGCAGCGTTCGGGCAGCGGAGGGCTACACCTTC
>few|.|TRBJ2-5|TRBV11-2
CASSTQETQYF
TGTGCCAGCAGCACACAAGAGACCCAGTACTTC
>few|.|TRBJ1-4|TRBV7-9
CASSLRVGTNEKLFF
TGTGCCAGCAGCCTTCGGGTTGGGACTAATGAAAAACTGTTTTTT
>few|TRBD1|TRBJ2-1|TRBV19
CASSMGTGGDEQFF
TGTGCCAGTAGTATGGGTACAGGGGGCGATGAGCAGTTCTTC
>.|.|TRBJ2-2|TRBV15
CATSRGDTGSVGELFF
TGTGCCACCAGCAGAGGGGATACAGGGAGTGTCGGGGAGCTGTTTTTT
>few|TRBD1|TRBJ1-2|TRBV4-1
CASSQAPLTGGVGYTF
TGCGCCAGCAGCCAAGCCCCCCTGACAGGGGGCGTGGGCTACACCTTC
>.|.|TRBJ1-5|TRBV10-2
CASGDHQPQHF
TGCGCCAGCGGGGACCATCAGCCCCAGCATTTT
>few|TRBD1|TRBJ2-5|TRBV9
CASSFTGGRQETQYF
TGTGCCAGCAGCTTCACAGGGGGTAGGCAAGAGACCCAGTACTTC
>few|TRBD1|TRBJ1-2|TRBV20-1
CSAQGAYGYTF
TGCAGTGCGCAGGGGGCCTATGGCTACACCTTC
>medium-sized|TRBD1|TRBJ1-1|TRBV2
CASSWTGSTEAFF
TGTGCCAGCAGCTGGACAGGGAGCACTGAAGCTTTCTTT
>few|.|TRBJ1-2|TRBV18
CASSPIGEKGGYTF
TGTGCCAGCTCACCTATAGGGGAAAAAGGTGGCTACACCTTC
>once|.|TRBJ2-3|TRBV11-2
CASSLRGTSTDTQYF
TGTGCCAGCAGCTTAAGAGGGACTAGCACAGATACGCAGTATTTT
>few|.|TRBJ2-7|TRBV7-9
CASSAPRGEAGGLYEQYF
TGTGCCAGCAGCGCTCCCAGGGGGGAGGCAGGAGGTCTCTACGAGCAGTACTTC